This TCR beta chain is from a study of human T cells and chemical hapten exposure. CDR3 length: 15 residues. The germline V gene encodes CDR1 SGHKS and CDR2 YYEKEE (reference sequence). J lost 7 bases, V lost 1 base, and 6 bases had no gene match. TCRdb recomputed calls from the RACE reads with MiXCR, one row per CDR3 protein. This table has 370,000 or so distinct CDR3 sequences, about 4.8% appearing once. Time point denoted: patch test 1, 2 weeks after DPC sensitization. The sample's treatment: therapeutic diphenylcyclopropenone sensitization with weekly scalp DPC. The J gene is TRBJ1-4, the V gene TRBV5-5; 8 bases match TRBD1. This clonotype originated in a woman in her forties or fifties with alopecia areata. Some clones in this sample may be carry-over from other donors' samples. The sequences come from whole blood, collected in connection with sensitization to the hapten diphenylcyclopropenone (DPC). The CDR3 loop reads CASSLSGGGSEKLFF. The CDR3 DNA sequence: TGTGCCAGCAGCTTGTCAGGGGGCGGGAGTGAAAAACTGTTTTTT.